This T cell receptor beta chain was identified in a study of regulatory T cells in long-lasting Graves disease. Trimming shortened V by 5 bases and J by 6 bases, and 12 bases separated the two germline ends. CDR1 is SGHDT, CDR2 YYEEEE, per germline. The CDR3 covers 14 residues. To make TCR beta libraries, researchers used iRepertoire HTBI primers and Arm-PCR of CDR3 regions. TCRdb itself ran the multiplex PCR reads through MiXCR, one entry per CDR3 protein. The table shows 400,000 to 500,000 distinct CDR3 sequences, with 14% to 15% occurring only once. Time point reported: newly diagnosed GD, antithyroid drugs for less than 3 months. Researchers made the TCR library from RNA that was extracted from PBMCs. These same records also appear under a second study, on T cells in Graves' hyperthyroidism and ophthalmopathy.

The chain couples TRBV5-6 to TRBJ1-6; D is ambiguous. The TCR comes from a middle-aged woman with Graves disease. The sequencing used peripheral blood mononuclear cells (PBMCs), collected at new diagnosis, from a patient treated with antithyroid drugs. CDR3 coding DNA: TGTGCCAGCAGTAGGCTAGTGGGTAATTCACCCCTCCACTTT. Protein sequence: CASSRLVGNSPLHF.